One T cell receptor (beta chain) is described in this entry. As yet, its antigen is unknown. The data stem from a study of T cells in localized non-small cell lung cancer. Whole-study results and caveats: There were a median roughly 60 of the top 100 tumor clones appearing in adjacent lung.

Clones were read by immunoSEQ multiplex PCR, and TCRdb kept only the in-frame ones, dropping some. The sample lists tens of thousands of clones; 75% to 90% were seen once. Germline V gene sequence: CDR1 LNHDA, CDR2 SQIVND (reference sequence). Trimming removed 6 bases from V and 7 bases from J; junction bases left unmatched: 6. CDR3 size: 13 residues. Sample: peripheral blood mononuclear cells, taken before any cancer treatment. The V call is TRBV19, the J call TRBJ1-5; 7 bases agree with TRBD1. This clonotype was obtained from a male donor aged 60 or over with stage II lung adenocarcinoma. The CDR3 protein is CASSLQGRQPQHF. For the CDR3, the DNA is TGTGCCAGTAGCTTACAGGGGCGGCAGCCCCAGCATTTT.